This T cell receptor beta chain originates from a study of human T cells and chemical hapten exposure. Study as a whole: Patients, chiefly female, had alopecia areata, totalis or universalis.

Study-level findings and limits: Donors had alopecia, so their immune response may differ from healthy people's. High-frequency TCRs, those above 1 in 1000, stayed the same after DPC sensitization.

This clonotype has ten or more counts. Its antigen is not known. This sample's time point: patch test 1, 2 weeks after DPC sensitization. The treatment denotes: therapeutic diphenylcyclopropenone sensitization with weekly scalp DPC. Individual cDNA molecules (in the library) carried attached unique molecular identifiers. TCRdb used MiXCR to reprocess the RACE reads, holding one entry per CDR3 protein. The sample holds about 340,000 distinct CDR3 sequences; around 7% are singletons and the top ten take about 8%. Trimming removed 5 bases from V and 6 bases from J; junction bases left unmatched: 20. There are 17 residues in the CDR3. CDR1 and CDR2 from the germline V gene are SGHRS and YFSETQ.

The source material was whole blood, sampled in connection with sensitization to the hapten diphenylcyclopropenone (DPC). V is TRBV5-1 and J is TRBJ2-7, with 7 bases that match TRBD2. The sequence came from a woman under 30 with alopecia areata. Some clones in this sample may be carry-over from other donors' samples. CDR3 coding DNA: TGCGCCAGCAGGATCCTGGCGGGGAGGGGTCGTTCGGGCGAGCAGTACTTC. Protein: CASRILAGRGRSGEQYF.